Below are 5 T cell receptor beta chains sequenced from a single sample in a study of blood T cell repertoires in COVID-19. Sequencing was performed with immunoSEQ multiplex PCR; in TCRdb, only in-frame clones are kept and a portion is missing. The profile shows about 250,000 clones, about four fifths of them singletons. Sequenced input: peripheral blood. These receptors were taken from a man older than 75 with acute or convalescent COVID-19.

The chain has TRBV19 and TRBJ1-5, with D maybe TRBD1 (6 bases). The CDR3 has 17 residues. Germline CDR1 LNHDA, CDR2 SQIVND (reference sequence). Trimming removed 5 bases at V and 2 bases at J, with 19 bases between. DNA of the CDR3: TGTGCCAGTAGTTGGAATGGGGGGGGCGCGGGCAATCAGCCCCAGCATTTT. As protein: CASSWNGGGAGNQPQHF.

The V gene is TRBV27, the J gene TRBJ2-7, with 8 bases fitting TRBD1. Trimming removed 5 bases from V and 2 bases from J; junction bases left unmatched: 8. The CDR3 runs 15 residues. Germline V gene sequence: CDR1 MNHEY, CDR2 SMNVEV (reference sequence). As DNA, the CDR3 is TGTGCCAGCAGTGCACCGGGACAGGCTACCTACGAGCAGTACTTC. It codes for CASSAPGQATYEQYF.

The rearrangement uses TRBV2 and TRBJ2-2; D gene uncertain. Trimming took 8 bases from V and 0 from J, leaving 10 bases between them. This CDR3 is built from 14 residues. Germline-derived CDR1 and CDR2 are SNHLY and FYNNEI. The chain's CDR3 is CASSYTSNTGELFF. Written as DNA, the CDR3 is TGTGCCAGCTCTTACACATCGAACACCGGGGAGCTGTTTTTT.

CDR3 bases: TGTGCCAGCAGGCCGGAGGGCACCGGGGAGCTGTTTTTT. Amino acid sequence: CASRPEGTGELFF. The chain recombines TRBV7-9 with TRBJ2-2, with D possibly being TRBD2 (6 bases). The length of the CDR3 is 13 residues. The V gene's germline CDR1 is SEHNR and CDR2 FQNEAQ (reference sequence). V lost 6 bases and J lost 4, with 9 bases in between.

This chain uses TRBV2 with TRBJ2-1; 10 bases match TRBD1. The CDR3 covers 14 residues. Germline trimming cut 5 bases from V and 5 bases from J; bases unmatched to any gene: 3. Germline values: CDR1 SNHLY, CDR2 FYNNEI. CDR3 loop: CASSPGTGDNEQFF. DNA for the CDR3: TGTGCCAGCAGTCCAGGGACAGGGGACAATGAGCAGTTCTTC.